This T cell receptor (beta chain) was sequenced during a study of control samples from healthy donors and cancer patients. Libraries were prepared by immunoSEQ multiplex PCR; TCRdb keeps only in-frame clonotypes and omits some of them. The profile shows some 87,000 clones, approximately 82% of them singletons. V lost 0 bases and J lost 2, with 9 bases in between. This CDR3 contains 15 residues. CDR1 and CDR2 from the germline V gene are SGHKS and YYEKEE (reference sequence). This receptor was taken from a man aged 55 to 70 with head and neck cancer. The V call is TRBV5-5, the J call TRBJ1-5; unclear D gene. The sequenced material came from PBMCs. The CDR3 DNA is TGTGCCAGCAGCTTGGCGGGTTATGGCAATCAGCCCCAGCATTTT. This gives the protein CASSLAGYGNQPQHF. The variable domain in full, with the rest retrieved from reference TRBV5-5 and TRBJ1-5, is DAGVTQSPTHLIKTRGQQVTLRCSPISGHKSVSWYQQVLGQGPQFIFQYYEKEERGRGNFPDRFSARQFPNYSSELNVNALLLGDSALYLCASSLAGYGNQPQHFGDGTRLSIL.